Listed below are T cell receptor beta chains from one sample, sequenced in a study of CD4 and CD8 cells across lung adenocarcinoma regions. MiXCR, run by TCRdb on the PCR reads, gives a single entry per CDR3 protein. In the table there are about 12,000 distinct CDR3 sequences, about 45% of which are singletons. Sequencing was done on a sample of CD8+ T cells from the margin of a lung tumor. Receptors originate from a male donor with lung adenocarcinoma. The CD4 and CD8 labels of this study may be unreliable. The CDR3 runs from the conserved cysteine through the conserved F or W. D genes are given only for firm matches. Part of the rows lack a size; the others show once, few, many or a class for expanded clones.

>TRBV6-1|NA|NA|TRBJ2-3
CASTLEGGDTQYF
TGTGCCAGCACGCTAGAGGGTGGGGATACGCAGTATTTC
>TRBV6-5|TRBD2|few|TRBJ2-2
CASSYRGLAAGELFF
TGTGCCAGCAGTTACAGGGGACTAGCTGCCGGGGAGCTGTTTTTT
>TRBV6-1|TRBD1|NA|TRBJ2-5
CASSGRTGGGRDQDTQYF
TGTGCCAGCAGTGGGAGGACAGGGGGGGGGCGAGACCAAGACACTCAGTACTTC
>TRBV7-2|TRBD2|NA|TRBJ2-1
CASSKSGTKYNEQFF
TGTGCCAGCAGCAAATCCGGGACTAAGTACAATGAGCAGTTCTTC
>TRBV6-5|NA|few|TRBJ2-3
CASSYSPSGWGFTDTQYF
TGTGCCAGCAGTTACTCCCCTTCGGGCTGGGGGTTCACAGATACGCAGTATTTT
>TRBV27|NA|once|TRBJ2-5
CASSRTLYQETQYF
TGTGCCAGCAGTCGAACATTGTACCAAGAGACCCAGTACTTC
>TRBV27|NA|NA|TRBJ2-4
CASRPAGLWATNTQYF
TGTGCCAGCCGTCCCGCGGGGCTGTGGGCCACAAACACGCAGTATTTC
>TRBV10-2|TRBD2|many|TRBJ2-7
CASRAGTSPYEQYF
TGCGCCAGCAGGGCAGGGACTAGCCCCTACGAGCAGTACTTC
>TRBV12-3/TRBV12-4|NA|NA|TRBJ1-4
CASSQGLLNEKLFF
TGTGCCAGCAGTCAGGGGCTTCTTAATGAAAAACTGTTTTTT
>TRBV6-1|NA|few|TRBJ2-4
CASRGGPWEKNIQYF
TGTGCCAGCCGTGGCGGCCCCTGGGAGAAAAACATTCAGTACTTC
>TRBV12-3/TRBV12-4|NA|NA|TRBJ2-1
CASSLNSAQNIQFF
TGTGCCAGCAGTTTAAATAGCGCCCAAAACATTCAGTTCTTC
>TRBV10-2|NA|NA|TRBJ2-3
CASSAKDTQYF
TGCGCCAGCAGTGCCAAAGATACGCAGTATTTT
>TRBV7-6|NA|many|TRBJ2-5
CASSTHRGVETQYF
TGTGCCAGCTCTACACATAGAGGAGTGGAGACCCAGTACTTC
>TRBV6-5|NA|NA|TRBJ1-1
CASSYRREGTEAFF
TGTGCCAGCAGTTACCGCAGGGAGGGGACTGAAGCTTTCTTT
>TRBV14|TRBD1|many|TRBJ2-1
CASSQEDGTDRGRRDEQFF
TGTGCCAGCAGCCAAGAGGACGGGACGGACAGGGGGCGAAGGGATGAGCAGTTCTTC
>TRBV6-1|NA|NA|TRBJ2-5
CASGPRGTGQDTQYF
TGTGCCAGCGGGCCCCGGGGGACGGGCCAAGATACCCAGTACTTC
>TRBV10-1|NA|NA|TRBJ2-5
CASSLPGDSDKTQYF
TGCGCCAGCAGCCTCCCTGGGGACTCGGATAAGACCCAGTACTTC
>TRBV10-2|NA|NA|TRBJ2-4
CAGRHGGLAKNIQYF
TGCGCTGGCAGGCACGGTGGTCTAGCCAAAAACATCCAGTACTTC
>TRBV6-1|NA|many|TRBJ1-5
CASSETTVNQPQHF
TGTGCCAGCAGTGAAACGACAGTAAATCAGCCCCAGCATTTT
>TRBV6-2/TRBV6-3|NA|NA|TRBJ2-1
CASTLPGLLGYNEQFF
TGTGCCAGCACCCTACCGGGACTCCTGGGCTACAATGAGCAGTTCTTC
>TRBV10-3|TRBD2|NA|TRBJ2-5
CAGGGRCFQETQYF
TGTGCGGGGGGCGGGAGGTGTTTCCAAGAGACCCAGTACTTC
>TRBV10-1|TRBD2|NA|TRBJ2-5
CASSERRSGRSETQYF
TGCGCCAGCAGTGAAAGGCGTAGCGGGAGATCAGAGACCCAGTACTTC
>TRBV10-1|TRBD1|many|TRBJ2-1
CASSETGTGDNEQFF
TGCGCCAGCAGTGAGACCGGGACAGGGGACAATGAGCAGTTCTTC
>TRBV27|TRBD2|medium-sized|TRBJ2-7
CASSLTSGSYEQYF
TGTGCCAGCAGCCTGACTAGCGGGAGTTACGAGCAGTACTTC
>TRBV6-1|NA|NA|TRBJ2-3
CASSRLAGGSDEQFF
TGTGCCAGCAGTCGCCTAGCTGGGGGATCAGATGAGCAGTTCTTT
>TRBV6-1|NA|NA|TRBJ2-3
CAGSPGRSPDTQYF
TGTGCCGGCAGCCCGGGGCGGAGCCCAGATACGCAGTATTTT
>TRBV10-2|NA|medium-sized|TRBJ2-2
CASSSPGELFF
TGCGCCAGCTCTTCCCCCGGGGAGCTGTTTTTT
>TRBV6-5|TRBD2|medium-sized|TRBJ2-5
CASSYSFSAGEGEQYF
TGTGCCAGCAGTTACTCTTTTTCGGCGGGAGAGGGTGAGCAGTACTTC
>TRBV6-1|NA|NA|TRBJ2-4
CARGGGGWDQNIQYF
TGTGCCAGGGGGGGCGGGGGCTGGGACCAAAACATTCAGTACTTC
>TRBV6-1|NA|NA|TRBJ2-3
CASIVGGTDTQYF
TGTGCCAGCATAGTGGGGGGCACAGATACGCAGTATTTC
>TRBV19|NA|NA|TRBJ2-5
CASNRAGLNEQYF
TGTGCCAGTAACCGGGCGGGACTCAATGAGCAGTACTTC
>TRBV6-1|NA|medium-sized|TRBJ2-1
CASSPRRISSYNEQFF
TGTGCCAGCAGTCCCCGACGGATTAGCTCCTACAATGAGCAGTTCTTC
>TRBV7-3|NA|NA|TRBJ1-1
CASSLGGMNTEAFF
TGTGCCAGCAGCTTAGGCGGCATGAACACTGAAGCTTTCTTT
>TRBV27|NA|NA|TRBJ2-3
CASRGRVGRGKETQYF
TGTGCCAGCAGGGGGCGCGTAGGGCGAGGCAAAGAGACGCAGTATTTC
>TRBV12-3/TRBV12-4|TRBD1|NA|TRBJ1-2
CASSLEGANGYTF
TGTGCCAGCAGTTTGGAGGGGGCGAATGGCTACACCTTC
>TRBV6-1|NA|NA|TRBJ2-4
CASGKRLSGTNTQYF
TGTGCCAGCGGTAAGAGGCTCAGTGGCACAAATACGCAGTATTTC
>TRBV7-2|NA|many|TRBJ2-7
CASSFFRTDSYEQYF
TGTGCCAGCAGCTTCTTCCGGACAGACTCCTACGAGCAGTACTTC
>TRBV10-2|TRBD2|NA|TRBJ2-1
CASSEGGRTNEQFF
TGCGCCAGCAGTGAGGGCGGGAGGACAAATGAGCAGTTCTTC
>TRBV5-6|NA|NA|TRBJ1-2
CASSLKNGGGYTF
TGTGCCAGCAGCTTGAAAAACGGGGGTGGCTACACCTTC
>TRBV6-8|NA|NA|TRBJ2-5
CASSYGLGGRDQDTQYF
TGTGCCAGCAGTTACGGGCTCGGGGGCCGGGACCAAGATACCCAGTACTTC
>TRBV18|NA|NA|TRBJ2-2
CASSLSGLQNTGELFF
TGTGCCAGCTCACTATCAGGGTTGCAGAACACCGGGGAGCTGTTTTTT
>TRBV6-2/TRBV6-3|NA|NA|TRBJ2-4
CAGRDGRAQDTQYF
TGTGCCGGGCGCGACGGCCGAGCCCAAGATACCCAGTACTTC
>TRBV6-5|NA|NA|TRBJ2-5
CASSYSRGTPRETQYF
TGTGCCAGCAGTTACTCGAGGGGCACTCCCAGGGAGACCCAGTACTTC
>TRBV6-4|NA|few|TRBJ2-2
CASSGGRGAGELFF
TGTGCCAGCAGTGGGGGAAGGGGTGCCGGGGAGCTGTTTTTT
>TRBV11-2|TRBD2|few|TRBJ2-1
CASSSGGGVYSYEQFF
TGTGCCAGCAGCTCCGGGGGGGGGGTATACTCCTACGAGCAGTTCTTC
>TRBV7-2|NA|many|TRBJ2-5
CASSGRKGETQYF
TGTGCCAGCAGCGGACGGAAGGGGGAGACCCAGTACTTC
>TRBV27|NA|NA|TRBJ2-5
CAGSWDRGAETQYF
TGTGCGGGCAGCTGGGACCGGGGGGCAGAGACGCAGTATTTC
>TRBV7-2|TRBD2|many|TRBJ2-2
CASSLAPVSGANTGELFF
TGTGCCAGCAGCTTAGCCCCCGTAAGCGGGGCGAACACCGGGGAGCTGTTTTTT
>TRBV6-5|TRBD2|few|TRBJ2-3
CASSYFLSGGARTQYF
TGTGCCAGCAGCTATTTCCTTAGCGGGGGGGCTCGTACGCAGTATTTT
>TRBV6-5|TRBD2|once|TRBJ2-1
CASSYSTGGRSGRQETQFF
TGTGCCAGCAGTTACTCGACGGGAGGGCGTAGCGGGAGGCAGGAGACCCAGTTCTTC
>TRBV20-1|TRBD1|few|TRBJ1-2
CSAEQGLFGYTF
TGCAGTGCGGAACAGGGGCTTTTTGGCTACACCTTC
>TRBV6-1|TRBD2|NA|TRBJ2-7
CASSEMGTGGRAPETQYF
TGTGCCAGCAGTGAAATGGGGACTGGGGGGAGGGCCCCAGAGACGCAGTACTTC
>TRBV6-1|NA|few|TRBJ2-7
CASRKSRGPYEQYF
TGTGCCAGCAGAAAAAGCAGGGGCCCCTACGAGCAGTACTTC
>TRBV6-6|NA|medium-sized|TRBJ2-6
CASSYSRSGYGANVLTF
TGTGCCAGCAGTTACTCAAGGTCAGGCTATGGGGCCAACGTCCTGACTTTC
>TRBV20-1|TRBD1|NA|TRBJ2-3
CSARPSWGQITDTQYF
TGCAGTGCGCGCCCCTCGTGGGGACAGATCACAGATACGCAGTATTTT